Listed here is a single TCR beta chain. V was trimmed by 5 bases and J by 1 base, leaving 9 bases between them. This CDR3 has 13 amino acids. Germline V CDR1 and CDR2: SGHRS, YFSETQ. The source of the sample is a study of chemoradiotherapy in HPV16-positive cancers. Turning to the study itself: Candidate HPV-specific T-cell clones and common TCR motifs came from functional assays in a couple of HPV16-positive patients.

Sequenced by immunoSEQ multiplex PCR; TCRdb stores in-frame clones only, minus some. Of around 68,000 clones listed, 88% are singletons. Material: blood, obtained from a patient who underwent chemoradiotherapy. This chain joins TRBV5-1 and TRBJ1-2; no reliable D call. This TCR was sampled from a human donor with HPV-associated anogenital cancer. CDR3 amino acids: CASSLYSNYGYTF. The DNA of the CDR3 is TGCGCCAGCAGTTTATACAGTAACTATGGCTACACCTTC.